Following are 25 T cell receptor beta chains from one sample sequenced in a study of technical replicates of blood from a few donors. Clones were sequenced by immunoSEQ multiplex PCR, and TCRdb holds only the in-frame ones, with some missing. This table holds 55,000 to 80,000 clones, 95% to 98% found once. Sequenced: T cells isolated from PBMCs. The receptors here all came from a human donor in good health.

The J gene is TRBJ1-5, the V gene TRBV11-2; D is undetermined. With 0 bases removed from V and 7 bases from J, the gap between germline ends came to 13 bases. The germline CDR1 and CDR2 sequences are SGHAT and FQNNGV. This CDR3 comprises 15 residues. The CDR3 here is CASSLDSWYGQPQHF. The DNA for the CDR3 is TGTGCCAGCAGCTTAGACTCGTGGTATGGCCAGCCCCAGCATTTT. The entire variable domain, with the rest obtained from reference TRBV11-2 and TRBJ1-5, is as follows: EAGVAQSPRYKIIEKRQSVAFWCNPISGHATLYWYQQILGQGPKLLIQFQNNGVVDDSQLPKDRFSAERLKGVDSTLKIQPAKLEDSAVYLCASSLDSWYGQPQHFGDGTRLSIL.

The V call is TRBV6-5, the J call TRBJ2-3, with 14 nucleotides matching TRBD2. The CDR3 is made up of 16 amino acids. Trimming took 4 bases from V and 3 from J; bases not matched to a gene: 3. In germline, CDR1 is MNHEY, CDR2 SVGAGI. CDR3 amino acids: CASSSGLAGETDTQYF. CDR3 DNA: TGTGCCAGCAGTTCGGGACTAGCGGGAGAAACAGATACGCAGTATTTT.

This clone was detected once. The chain employs TRBV2 and TRBJ2-1; 11 nucleotides line up with TRBD2. Germline V CDR1 and CDR2: SNHLY, FYNNEI. The CDR3 covers 17 residues. Unmatched junction bases numbered 10, after V lost 2 bases and J lost 7 bases. This CDR3 reads CASSEKDGTSGRNEQFF. The DNA of the CDR3 is TGTGCCAGCAGTGAAAAAGACGGAACTAGCGGGAGAAATGAGCAGTTCTTC.

The rearrangement joins TRBV13 to TRBJ1-1; 9 nucleotides align to TRBD1. The CDR3 has 14 amino acids. V gave up 5 bases and J gave up 5 bases; unmatched junction bases: 6. Germline CDR1 PRHDT, CDR2 FYEKMQ (reference sequence). CDR3 amino acids: CASSPTGGVTEAFF. CDR3 coding DNA: TGTGCCAGCAGCCCAACAGGGGGCGTAACTGAAGCTTTCTTT.

The chain joins TRBV5-1 to TRBJ2-5, with D tentatively TRBD1 (5 bases). V lost 1 base and J lost 2, with 6 bases in between. CDR1 SGHRS and CDR2 YFSETQ come from the germline V gene. The CDR3 is 13 amino acids. As DNA, the CDR3 is TGCGCCAGCAGCTTGAACAGGCAAGAGACCCAGTACTTC. It translates to CASSLNRQETQYF.

The chain has TRBV5-1 and TRBJ2-3; TRBD1 matches 7 bases. The germline V gene encodes CDR1 SGHRS and CDR2 YFSETQ. The junction had 11 bases not matched to a gene; V was cut back by 3 bases and J by 4 bases. This CDR3 contains 16 residues. This CDR3 is CASSYRWDSSSDTQYF. CDR3 nucleotide sequence: TGCGCCAGCAGCTATAGGTGGGACAGCTCGTCAGATACGCAGTATTTT. The complete variable domain, with remaining parts taken from reference TRBV5-1 and TRBJ2-3, reads KAGVTQTPRYLIKTRGQQVTLSCSPISGHRSVSWYQQTPGQGLQFLFEYFSETQRNKGNFPGRFSGRQFSNSRSEMNVSTLELGDSALYLCASSYRWDSSSDTQYFGPGTRLTVL.

CDR3 DNA: TGTGCCAGCAGCCCCGGGGTGGGAATCGAGCAGTTCTTC. Its protein is CASSPGVGIEQFF. The chain links TRBV7-6 to TRBJ2-1, with D possibly being TRBD2 (5 bases). CDR1 and CDR2 (germline): SGHVS, FNYEAQ. CDR3 length: 13 amino acids. Trimming removed 5 bases at V and 10 bases at J, with 15 bases between.

This sequence joins TRBV5-1 and TRBJ2-7, with 7 bases aligning to TRBD2. Germline-derived CDR1 and CDR2 are SGHRS and YFSETQ. V was pared by 0 bases and J by 5 bases, with 2 bases of the junction left unmatched. CDR3 size: 13 residues. The CDR3, as DNA: TGCGCCAGCAGCTTGGAGCGGGGCGACGAGCAGTACTTC. Translated, it gives CASSLERGDEQYF.

This chain joins TRBV11-2 and TRBJ2-7; no clear D gene. V lost 1 base to trimming and J lost 0 bases, with 7 bases between them. CDR1 and CDR2 from the germline V gene are SGHAT and FQNNGV. CDR3 size: 14 residues. In DNA, the CDR3 is TGTGCCAGCAGCTTAGTGGCAGGCTCCTACGAGCAGTACTTC. It specifies CASSLVAGSYEQYF. The full variable domain, its missing parts supplied by reference TRBV11-2 and TRBJ2-7, is EAGVAQSPRYKIIEKRQSVAFWCNPISGHATLYWYQQILGQGPKLLIQFQNNGVVDDSQLPKDRFSAERLKGVDSTLKIQPAKLEDSAVYLCASSLVAGSYEQYFGPGTRLTVT.

This chain connects TRBV2 to TRBJ2-1, with 9 bases lining up with TRBD2. The length of the CDR3 is 14 residues. Germline trimming cut 4 bases from V and 2 bases from J; bases unmatched to any gene: 0. Germline V gene data show CDR1 as SNHLY and CDR2 as FYNNEI. Here the CDR3 reads CASSGGRAYNEQFF. Here the CDR3 DNA reads TGTGCCAGCAGTGGCGGGAGGGCCTACAATGAGCAGTTCTTC.

This clone was found once. This sequence joins TRBV7-2 and TRBJ1-2; D perhaps matches TRBD1 (5 bases). V shed 3 bases and J shed 5 bases, with 13 bases lying between them. CDR1 and CDR2 from the germline V gene are SGHTA and FQGNSA. CDR3 size: 14 residues. This CDR3 reads CASSFQGLLYGYTF. The CDR3 DNA reads TGTGCCAGCAGCTTTCAGGGCCTTCTTTATGGCTACACCTTC.

The genes are TRBV6-4 and TRBJ2-1; 9 bases fit TRBD1. Germline V gene sequence: CDR1 MRHNA, CDR2 SNTAGT. This CDR3 is built from 13 residues. V was pared by 5 bases and J by 8 bases, with 4 bases of the junction left unmatched. The CDR3 loop reads CASSKDRGHEQFF. The DNA of the CDR3 is TGTGCCAGCAGTAAGGACAGGGGCCATGAGCAGTTCTTC.

The chain employs TRBV27 and TRBJ1-1, with 7 bases lining up with TRBD1. V shed 4 bases, J shed 3 bases, and the junction held 5 bases outside the gene matches. Germline CDR1 and CDR2: MNHEY and SMNVEV (reference sequence). The CDR3 has 14 residues. CDR3 sequence reads: CASSSYTGDTEAFF. CDR3 nucleotides: TGTGCCAGCAGTTCCTATACAGGGGACACTGAAGCTTTCTTT.

The chain combines TRBV5-1 with TRBJ1-4; possible D gene TRBD1, 5 bases. This CDR3 contains 13 residues. The germline V and J ends were trimmed by 2 bases and 8 bases, with 10 bases remaining between them. Germline V gene sequence: CDR1 SGHRS, CDR2 YFSETQ. CDR3 sequence reads: CASSFQGREKLFF. CDR3 nucleotides: TGCGCCAGCAGCTTCCAGGGTAGGGAAAAACTGTTTTTT.

The chain carries TRBV5-6 and TRBJ1-5; a weak D match, TRBD1 (5 bases). Germline assignment: CDR1 SGHDT and CDR2 YYEEEE. The V gene lost 2 bases and the J gene lost 3 bases, with 9 bases spanning the gap. CDR3 length: 14 amino acids. CDR3 loop: CASSFQGYNQPQHF. The CDR3 region has the DNA TGTGCCAGCAGCTTCCAGGGCTACAATCAGCCCCAGCATTTT.

This clone was picked up one time. This chain joins TRBV29-1 and TRBJ1-1, with a tentative D call TRBD1 (6 bases). CDR1 and CDR2 (germline): SQVTM, ANQGSEA. The V and J ends lost 6 bases and 1 base respectively, with 12 bases between them. The CDR3 has 13 residues. The chain's CDR3 is CSVSDSPNTEAFF. In nucleotides, the CDR3 is TGCAGCGTCTCGGACAGCCCGAACACTGAAGCTTTCTTT.

J is TRBJ2-7 and V is TRBV27; D is ambiguous. The V gene's germline CDR1 is MNHEY and CDR2 SMNVEV (reference sequence). The ends were cut back, 7 bases at V and 5 bases at J, with 18 bases in the middle. This CDR3 is built from 14 residues. CDR3 in amino acids: CASKFLGRFDEQYF. DNA for the CDR3: TGTGCCAGCAAGTTTCTGGGCAGATTTGACGAGCAGTACTTC.

This clone was seen a handful of times. The chain couples TRBV11-2 to TRBJ2-3; 10 nucleotides agree with TRBD2. The CDR3 spans 15 residues. The V and J ends lost 3 bases and 1 base, in that order; junction bases with no gene match: 1. Germline lookup yields CDR1 SGHAT and CDR2 FQNNGV. CDR3 region: CASSFLAGGTDTQYF. The DNA of the CDR3 is TGTGCCAGCAGCTTCCTAGCGGGGGGCACAGATACGCAGTATTTT.

This clone was recorded a few times. The chain employs TRBV9 and TRBJ1-1; D remains ambiguous. CDR3 length: 14 amino acids. Per germline, CDR1 SGDLS and CDR2 YYNGEE. V was trimmed by 1 base and J by 0 bases, leaving 7 bases between them. The CDR3 protein is CASSVQAMNTEAFF. In nucleotides, the CDR3 is TGTGCCAGCAGCGTACAGGCTATGAACACTGAAGCTTTCTTT.

This sequence joins TRBV2 and TRBJ2-5; D call uncertain. Germline CDR1 is SNHLY and CDR2 is FYNNEI. The CDR3 contains 12 residues. Trimming pared 10 bases from V and 3 bases from J, leaving 12 bases between. For the CDR3, the DNA is TGTGCCACCAATCGACAAGAAGAGACCCAGTACTTC. It translates to CATNRQEETQYF.

This rearrangement joins TRBV29-1 to TRBJ2-7; 9 nucleotides agree with TRBD1. This CDR3 has 14 residues. Germline values: CDR1 SQVTM, CDR2 ANQGSEA. J gave up 2 bases and V 4 bases, and 6 bases lay outside the gene matches. The CDR3 bases are TGCAGCGTTGGCGGGACAGGGATTGCCTACGAGCAGTACTTC. Protein sequence: CSVGGTGIAYEQYF.

The rearrangement uses TRBV11-2 and TRBJ2-3; D may be TRBD1 (6 bases). Looked up from germline, CDR1 is SGHAT and CDR2 is FQNNGV. The V end lost 4 bases, the J end lost 6 bases, and 11 bases lay between the germline ends. The CDR3 runs 13 residues. CDR3 sequence (DNA): TGTGCCAGCAGCTCAGGGGTGGTGGATACGCAGTATTTT. Its protein product is CASSSGVVDTQYF.

V usage is TRBV9 and J usage is TRBJ2-7; 9 bases align to TRBD2. The V and J ends lost 0 bases and 2 bases, in that order; junction bases with no gene match: 6. This CDR3 contains 16 residues. Germline V gives CDR1 SGDLS, CDR2 YYNGEE. DNA for the CDR3: TGTGCCAGCAGCGTAGCTGCTAGCGGGGAAACCTACGAGCAGTACTTC. Protein: CASSVAASGETYEQYF.

CDR3 in amino acids: CASGARPNEKLFF. Written as DNA, the CDR3 is TGTGCCAGCGGGGCCCGGCCTAATGAAAAACTGTTTTTT. The J gene is TRBJ1-4, the V gene TRBV2; D is perhaps TRBD1 (5 bases). Germline V gene sequence: CDR1 SNHLY, CDR2 FYNNEI. The CDR3 has 13 residues. Trimming removed 8 bases from V and 3 bases from J, with 10 bases in between.

The sample holds one count of this clone. The chain is built from TRBV19 and TRBJ2-5; 8 positions match TRBD1. The V gene end was trimmed by 7 bases and the J gene end by 3 bases; junction bases not matched to a gene: 16. CDR1 is LNHDA and CDR2 is SQIVND in the germline V gene (reference sequence). The CDR3 consists of 17 residues. The DNA for the CDR3 is TGTGCCAGTACCCCGGTCGGGGCAGGGGGCCAAAAAGAGACCCAGTACTTC. Protein sequence: CASTPVGAGGQKETQYF. Variable domain in full (rest from reference TRBV19 and TRBJ2-5): DGGITQSPKYLFRKEGQNVTLSCEQNLNHDAMYWYRQDPGQGLRLIYYSQIVNDFQKGDIAEGYSVSREKKESFPLTVTSAQKNPTAFYLCASTPVGAGGQKETQYFGPGTRLLVL.